A selection of T cell receptor beta chains follows, all from one sample in a study of Ad26.COV2.S vaccination and SARS-CoV-2 variants. Here immunoSEQ multiplex PCR was the method, and the copy in TCRdb shows in-frame clones only, minus some. Of about 440,000 clones in the sample, approximately 90% are singletons; the top ten hold 9.5% to 15%. The sequencing used peripheral blood, collected in a trial of Ad26.COV2.S vaccine versus placebo. The origin of the receptors is a person between 18 and 59 years old who received the Ad26.COV2.S COVID-19 vaccine or a placebo. Each CDR3 is given with its conserved first and last residue. Fields, in order: D gene, V gene, J gene, clone size, CDR3 DNA, CDR3 protein. D genes are given only for firm matches. A row's size may be missing; if present it is once, few, many or a size class.

>.|TRBV4-2|TRBJ2-1|.
TGTGCCAGCAGTCAACCCTCACCTGGGTCCTACAATGAGCAGTTCTTC
CASSQPSPGSYNEQFF
>.|TRBV5-4|TRBJ2-7|.
TGTGCCAGCAGCTTTGAGACAGGCCGCTCCTACGAGCAGTACTTC
CASSFETGRSYEQYF
>.|TRBV19|TRBJ2-2|.
TGTGCCAGTAGTCGGGACACCAACACCGGGGAGCTGTTTTTT
CASSRDTNTGELFF
>.|TRBV5-4|TRBJ1-5|.
TGTGCCAGCAGCTTGGGGCCGGGGAATATCAATCAGCCCCAGCATTTT
CASSLGPGNINQPQHF
>TRBD1|TRBV7-9|TRBJ2-1|.
TGTGCCAGCAGCTTAAGGGCAGGGACAGATGAGCAGTTCTTC
CASSLRAGTDEQFF
>.|TRBV3-1/TRBV3-2|TRBJ1-1|few
TGTGCCAGCAGCCAGGGGTTGGTTGAAGCTTTCTTT
CASSQGLVEAFF
>TRBD1|TRBV6-2/TRBV6-3|TRBJ2-7|once
TGTGCCAGCAGTTTAACAGGGGGGCGGCACGAGCAGTACTTC
CASSLTGGRHEQYF
>.|TRBV27|TRBJ2-1|few
TGTGCCAGCAGTTTAGAGGGTCGCGGGCAGTTCTTC
CASSLEGRGQFF
>.|TRBV9|TRBJ2-7|.
TGTGCCAGCAGCCCCAGGGATCCCTCCTACGAGCAGTACTTC
CASSPRDPSYEQYF
>TRBD2|TRBV3-1/TRBV3-2|TRBJ2-7|.
TGTGCCAGCAGCCGACTGGTTGGTAGCGGGAGGGTAACGCGCGAGCAGTACTTC
CASSRLVGSGRVTREQYF
>.|TRBV5-4|TRBJ2-1|.
TGTGCCAGCAGCTTGGCAGGCCCCTCCTACAATGAGCAGTTCTTC
CASSLAGPSYNEQFF
>TRBD1|TRBV19|TRBJ2-7|.
TGTGCCAGTAGTATGGGACAGAGCAACGAGCAGTACTTC
CASSMGQSNEQYF
>.|TRBV7-3|TRBJ2-5|.
TGTGCCAGCAGGGAAGGAGGCGCGGGAAAAGAGACCCAGTACTTC
CASREGGAGKETQYF
>.|TRBV11-2|TRBJ1-1|.
TGTGCCAGCAGCCCCGCCCGACGGCCGGACACTGAAGCTTTCTTT
CASSPARRPDTEAFF
>.|TRBV27|TRBJ1-1|few
TGTGCCAGCAGTTTTAAGGTGAACACTGAAGCTTTCTTT
CASSFKVNTEAFF
>TRBD1|TRBV28|TRBJ2-5|.
TGTGCCAGTTCGACAGGGGTCTTGGAGACCCAGTACTTC
CASSTGVLETQYF
>.|TRBV7-3|TRBJ2-3|once
TGTGCCAGCAGCTTACCGGACAACACAGATACGCAGTATTTT
CASSLPDNTDTQYF
>TRBD1|TRBV11-2|TRBJ2-7|.
TGTGCCAGCAGCGGACAGGGGGTAGTCGACGAGCAGTACTTC
CASSGQGVVDEQYF
>.|TRBV9|TRBJ2-2|once
TGTGCCAGCAGCGTACCGAGCGGGAACACCGGGGAGCTGTTTTTT
CASSVPSGNTGELFF
>.|TRBV20-1|TRBJ2-7|.
TGCAGTGCTAGAGCTACCTACGAGCAGTACTTC
CSARATYEQYF
>TRBD1|TRBV6-6|TRBJ1-5|.
TGTGCCAGCAGTTACTCAGGGACAGTCAATCAGCCCCAGCATTTT
CASSYSGTVNQPQHF
>.|TRBV13|TRBJ2-7|.
TGTGCCAGCAGCTTACCAGGACGCTCCTACGAGCAGTACTTC
CASSLPGRSYEQYF
>TRBD2|TRBV2|TRBJ2-1|.
TGTGCCAGCACCGTGGGGCTAGCGGCAGCCAACGACTACAATGAGCAGTTCTTC
CASTVGLAAANDYNEQFF
>TRBD2|TRBV9|TRBJ2-3|.
TGTGCCAGCAGCGGAAGGGGACTAGCGGGAGTCGGGCAACCAGATACGCAGTATTTT
CASSGRGLAGVGQPDTQYF
>.|TRBV28|TRBJ2-2|.
TGTGCCAGCAGTCCCCTCTCTACAGGGTACACCGGGGAGCTGTTTTTT
CASSPLSTGYTGELFF
>TRBD1|TRBV5-1|TRBJ2-5|.
TGCGCCAGCAGCCGGAACAGGGGGCCGGGGGAGACCCAGTACTTC
CASSRNRGPGETQYF
>TRBD1|TRBV28|TRBJ1-1|.
TGTGCCAGCAGTAAACAGGGGTTGAACACTGAAGCTTTCTTT
CASSKQGLNTEAFF
>.|TRBV28|TRBJ1-1|once
TGTGCCAGCAGTTTTCTCCTCACTGAAGCTTTCTTT
CASSFLLTEAFF
>TRBD2|TRBV11-2|TRBJ2-2|.
TGTGCCAGCAGAACCCCTAACATAGTGGGGACTAGCACCGGGGAGCTGTTTTTT
CASRTPNIVGTSTGELFF